This TCR beta chain was recorded in a study of cytomegalovirus exposure and HLA in healthy donors. The study's findings and limits: Investigators reported 150 to 200 TCR beta chains as tied to cytomegalovirus.

In its sample, this clone was seen once. The target antigen is unknown. The study ran its PCR with 60 Vbeta and 13 Jbeta primers. The repertoire was sequenced with immunoSEQ multiplex PCR; TCRdb's copy has only in-frame clones and lacks some. The sample holds under 150,000 clones, around four fifths seen once. The clonotype was recovered from a boy aged 10-17 years in good health and CMV-seronegative. The sample taken for sequencing was PBMCs.

This CDR3 is CASSLDGSSGGTYQETQYF. In nucleotides, the CDR3 is TGTGCCAGCAGCTTAGATGGATCTAGCGGGGGGACGTACCAAGAGACCCAGTACTTC. V gene TRBV11-3 combines with J gene TRBJ2-5, with 11 bases lining up with TRBD2. The length of the CDR3 is 19 residues. Trimming at V came to 0 bases and at J to 0 bases, leaving 9 bases not matched to a gene. The V gene's germline CDR1 is SGHNT and CDR2 YENEEA.